This TCR beta chain was identified during a study of blood T cell repertoires in COVID-19. In the study overall: Sites in the United States, Italy and Spain provided acute and convalescent COVID-19 samples. Nucleic acid was either cDNA or gDNA, and it came from T cells, B-cell-depleted T cells, or PBMCs.

The CDR3 is 14 amino acids. CDR1 is SGHRS and CDR2 is YFSETQ in the germline V gene. V trimming: 0 bases; J trimming: 5 bases; junction bases outside the gene matches: 4. This clone appeared a single time. Sequencing used immunoSEQ multiplex PCR; TCRdb keeps in-frame clones, though not all of them. The sample lists about 45,000 clones; roughly three quarters were seen once. What was sequenced was peripheral blood. V and J are TRBV5-1 and TRBJ1-2, with TRBD1 matching 7 bases. This TCR derives from a man between 65 and 80 years old with acute or convalescent COVID-19. CDR3 sequence: CASSLGKGAYGYTF. In DNA form, the CDR3 reads TGCGCCAGCAGCTTGGGGAAGGGGGCATATGGCTACACCTTC.